A single sample is the source of the 5 T cell receptor beta chains below, sequenced in a study of Ad26.COV2.S vaccination and SARS-CoV-2 variants. The assay was immunoSEQ multiplex PCR, and TCRdb's table has in-frame clones only and misses some. Among some 640,000 clones listed, 70% to 90% were seen once. As to treatment: 15 to 20 received Ad26.COV2.S at low or high dose, single or two shots; roughly five received placebo; per-sample allocation not given. All samples were drawn on day 63, counting from the first vaccine or placebo injection. The sequencing used peripheral blood, collected in a trial of Ad26.COV2.S vaccine versus placebo. Receptors were obtained from a person aged 18-60 years who received the Ad26.COV2.S COVID-19 vaccine or a placebo.

This clone was detected only once. This sequence joins TRBV3-1 (or the pseudogene TRBV3-2) and TRBJ1-4; D is uncertain. Trimming left V 4 bases short and J 12 bases short, with 12 bases between. This CDR3 is built from 12 residues. Germline V gene data show CDR1 as LGHDT and CDR2 as YNNKEL (reference sequence). The CDR3 is CASSLIDGELFF. CDR3 DNA: TGTGCCAGCAGCCTAATCGACGGGGAACTGTTTTTT.

The CDR3 is CASSDGWAPLHF. CDR3 DNA: TGTGCCAGCAGTGACGGCTGGGCACCCCTCCACTTT. The chain recombines TRBV6-1 with TRBJ1-6, with unresolved D. V gave up 3 bases and J gave up 11 bases, with 8 bases separating them. CDR1 and CDR2 (germline): MNHNS, SASEGT. The CDR3 loop spans 12 amino acids.

The V gene is TRBV4-3, the J gene TRBJ1-3, with D perhaps matching TRBD1 (5 bases). Deletions cut 1 base from V and 2 bases from J, with 15 bases between. In germline, CDR1 is LGHNA, CDR2 YSLEER. The CDR3 extends over 17 amino acids. CDR3 DNA sequence: TGCGCCAGCAGCCAAGTGACCAGAGGGGCCACTGGAAACACCATATATTTT. This sequence encodes CASSQVTRGATGNTIYF.

The V call is TRBV4-1, the J call TRBJ1-6; 9 bases match TRBD1. The CDR3 consists of 20 residues. After removal of 0 bases from V and 0 bases from J, the junction contained 9 bases not matched to a gene. The germline V gene has CDR1 MGHRA and CDR2 YSYEKL. In DNA, the CDR3 is TGCGCCAGCAGCCAAGATCAAGGGACAGGGACTTTCTCCTATAATTCACCCCTCCACTTT. Protein sequence: CASSQDQGTGTFSYNSPLHF.

The chain links TRBV27 to TRBJ2-5, with TRBD1 as a possible D gene (5 bases). Trimming cost V 1 base and J 4 bases, with 10 bases left between them. Germline-derived CDR1 and CDR2 are MNHEY and SMNVEV (reference sequence). The CDR3 contains 14 residues. This CDR3 reads CASSLFWQGETQYF. The CDR3 DNA follows: TGTGCCAGCAGTTTATTTTGGCAGGGAGAGACCCAGTACTTC.